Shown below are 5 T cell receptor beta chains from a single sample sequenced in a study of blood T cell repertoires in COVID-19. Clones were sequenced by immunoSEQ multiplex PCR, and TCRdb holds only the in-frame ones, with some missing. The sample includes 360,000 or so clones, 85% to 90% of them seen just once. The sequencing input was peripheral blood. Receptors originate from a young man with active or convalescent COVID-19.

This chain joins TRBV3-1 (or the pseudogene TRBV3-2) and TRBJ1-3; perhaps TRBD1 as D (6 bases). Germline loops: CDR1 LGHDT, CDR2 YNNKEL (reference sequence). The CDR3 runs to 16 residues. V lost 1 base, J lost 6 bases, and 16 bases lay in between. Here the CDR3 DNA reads TGTGCCAGCAGCCAAGGTACCATGGGGGCAGTAAACACCATATATTTT. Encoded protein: CASSQGTMGAVNTIYF.

The CDR3: CASTPGQNNSPLHF. CDR3 in DNA: TGTGCCAGCACTCCGGGACAGAATAATTCACCCCTCCACTTT. This chain joins TRBV9 and TRBJ1-6; 7 bases are a match to TRBD1. Trimming cost V 6 bases and J 5 bases; bases outside gene matches: 5. The CDR3 consists of 14 residues. Germline V gene data show CDR1 as SGDLS and CDR2 as YYNGEE.

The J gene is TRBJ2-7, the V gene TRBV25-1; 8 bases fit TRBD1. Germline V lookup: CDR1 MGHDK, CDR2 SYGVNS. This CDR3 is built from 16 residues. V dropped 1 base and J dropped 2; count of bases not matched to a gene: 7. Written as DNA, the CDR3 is TGTGCCAGCAGTGAATTTAAAGGACAGGGCCCCTACGAGCAGTACTTC. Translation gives CASSEFKGQGPYEQYF.

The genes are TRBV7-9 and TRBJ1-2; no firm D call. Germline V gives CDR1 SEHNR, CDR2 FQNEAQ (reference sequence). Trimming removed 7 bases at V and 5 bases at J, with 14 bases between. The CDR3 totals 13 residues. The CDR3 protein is CASTSSWVYGYTF. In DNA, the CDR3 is TGTGCCAGCACCTCTAGTTGGGTTTATGGCTACACCTTC.

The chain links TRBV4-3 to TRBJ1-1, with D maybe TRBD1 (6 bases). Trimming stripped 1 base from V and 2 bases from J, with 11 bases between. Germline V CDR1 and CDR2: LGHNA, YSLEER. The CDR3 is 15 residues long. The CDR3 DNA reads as TGCGCCAGCAGCCAAGGCGGGGGACATAACACTGAAGCTTTCTTT. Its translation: CASSQGGGHNTEAFF.